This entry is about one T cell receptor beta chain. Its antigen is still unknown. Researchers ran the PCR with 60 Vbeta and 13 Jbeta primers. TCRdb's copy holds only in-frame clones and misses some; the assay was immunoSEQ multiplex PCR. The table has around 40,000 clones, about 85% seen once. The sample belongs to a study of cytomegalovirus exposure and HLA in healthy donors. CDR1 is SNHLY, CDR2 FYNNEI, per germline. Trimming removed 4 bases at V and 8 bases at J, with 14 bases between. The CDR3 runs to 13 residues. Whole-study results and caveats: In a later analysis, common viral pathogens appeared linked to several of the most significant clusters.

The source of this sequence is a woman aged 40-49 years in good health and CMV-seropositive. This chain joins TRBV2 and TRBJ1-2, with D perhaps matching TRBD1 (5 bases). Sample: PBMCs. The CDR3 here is CASSVERTSGYTF. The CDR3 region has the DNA TGTGCCAGCAGTGTAGAACGGACAAGCGGCTACACCTTC.